A single sample is the source of the 10 T cell receptor beta chains below, sequenced in a study of blood T cell repertoires in COVID-19 (TCRdb year 2020). The method was the immunoSEQ multiplex PCR assay. TCRdb stores this immuneACCESS table with in-frame sequences only. Part of the clones is absent; in the studies checked, under half of the shortfall reflects unresolved V genes, and no reason is known for the rest. Across this sample there are some 30,000 clones, with 84% seen only once. Approximately 9.4% of the sample is in the top ten clones. Input material: peripheral blood. The receptor source for this set is a man at least 80 years old with active COVID-19.

The gene calls are TRBV5-1 and TRBJ2-7, with 10 bases aligning to TRBD1. V shed 4 bases, J shed 6 bases, and the junction held 4 bases outside the gene matches. The CDR3 loop spans 13 amino acids. Per the germline V gene, CDR1 is SGHRS and CDR2 is YFSETQ. This chain's CDR3 is CASSRTGGTEQYF. CDR3 in DNA: TGCGCCAGCAGCAGGACAGGGGGGACCGAGCAGTACTTC.

As DNA, the CDR3 is TGTGCCAGCAGCGTAGGACATTTACAAGAGACCCAGTACTTC. It translates to CASSVGHLQETQYF. The rearrangement uses TRBV9 and TRBJ2-5; no reliable D call. Germline-derived CDR1 and CDR2 are SGDLS and YYNGEE. This CDR3 region has 14 residues. Between the trimmed V and J ends, which lost 0 bases and 2 bases, there was a span of 8 bases.

The genes are TRBV9 and TRBJ2-1, with 9 bases aligning to TRBD1. Germline values: CDR1 SGDLS, CDR2 YYNGEE. The CDR3 consists of 16 residues. The V segment lost 3 bases and the J segment 12 bases; nucleotides outside the gene matches: 16. The CDR3 loop reads CASSARTGQGSISQFF. The CDR3 region has the DNA TGTGCCAGCAGCGCCCGCACGGGACAGGGTAGTATTTCGCAGTTCTTC. Supplemented by reference TRBV9 and TRBJ2-1, the full variable domain reads DSGVTQTPKHLITATGQRVTLRCSPRSGDLSVYWYQQSLDQGLQFLIQYYNGEERAKGNILERFSAQQFPDLHSELNLSSLELGDSALYFCASSARTGQGSISQFFGPGTRLTVL.

This clone was seen more than once but under ten times. The V call is TRBV30, the J call TRBJ2-5; TRBD2 matches at 8 bases. This CDR3 is 12 amino acids long. Germline values: CDR1 GTSNPN, CDR2 SVGIG (reference sequence). The CDR3 DNA follows: TGTGCAATACGGGGGGGCCCTGAGACCCAGTACTTC. It is translated as CAIRGGPETQYF.

The chain is built from TRBV29-1 and TRBJ2-1; D is ambiguous. V lost 0 bases and J 7 bases, leaving 7 bases between the germline ends. This CDR3 is 12 amino acids long. CDR1 SQVTM and CDR2 ANQGSEA come from the germline V gene. CDR3 nucleotide sequence: TGCAGCGTTGAAGATAGTAAAAATGAGCAGTTCTTC. Protein product: CSVEDSKNEQFF.

V usage is TRBV10-3 and J usage is TRBJ1-4, with TRBD1 matching 9 bases. This CDR3 contains 15 residues. Germline loops: CDR1 ENHRY, CDR2 SYGVKD. V lost 0 bases, J lost 7 bases, and 3 bases stayed unmatched. Written as DNA, the CDR3 is TGTGCCATCAGTGAGTCAGGACAGGGGATTGAAAAACTGTTTTTT. Translated, it gives CAISESGQGIEKLFF.

This clone appeared once. V is TRBV30 and J is TRBJ1-1; no firm D call. In germline, CDR1 is GTSNPN, CDR2 SVGIG (reference sequence). Trimming removed 5 bases at V and 4 bases at J, with 14 bases between. The length of the CDR3 is 13 residues. The CDR3 loop reads CAWGEGGPTEAFF. In DNA, the CDR3 is TGTGCCTGGGGGGAGGGAGGGCCCACTGAAGCTTTCTTT.

V usage is TRBV5-1 and J usage is TRBJ2-3; D possibly corresponds to TRBD1 (6 bases). This CDR3 is built from 12 residues. Germline V gene data show CDR1 as SGHRS and CDR2 as YFSETQ. Trimming removed 4 bases at V and 11 bases at J, with 14 bases between. CDR3 DNA: TGCGCCAGCAGCAAACAGGGTGGGGGGCAGTATTTT. Translation gives CASSKQGGGQYF.

This clone has just a few counts. The gene calls are TRBV4-1 and TRBJ2-2; 9 positions match TRBD2. Trimming cost V 0 bases and J 4 bases; bases outside gene matches: 9. Per germline, CDR1 MGHRA and CDR2 YSYEKL. The CDR3 sequence is 18 residues long. CDR3 in DNA: TGCGCCAGCAGCCAAGAAGGGTCGCGGGGGGGCCGCACCGGGGAGCTGTTTTTT. The encoded protein is CASSQEGSRGGRTGELFF.

The chain has TRBV7-2 and TRBJ2-3; TRBD2 matches 9 bases. The CDR3 has 15 amino acids. Trimming took 0 bases from V and 4 from J; bases not matched to a gene: 2. Germline values: CDR1 SGHTA, CDR2 FQGNSA. CDR3 residues: CASSLAGLAADTQYF. CDR3 nucleotide sequence: TGTGCCAGCAGCTTAGCGGGACTAGCCGCAGATACGCAGTATTTT.